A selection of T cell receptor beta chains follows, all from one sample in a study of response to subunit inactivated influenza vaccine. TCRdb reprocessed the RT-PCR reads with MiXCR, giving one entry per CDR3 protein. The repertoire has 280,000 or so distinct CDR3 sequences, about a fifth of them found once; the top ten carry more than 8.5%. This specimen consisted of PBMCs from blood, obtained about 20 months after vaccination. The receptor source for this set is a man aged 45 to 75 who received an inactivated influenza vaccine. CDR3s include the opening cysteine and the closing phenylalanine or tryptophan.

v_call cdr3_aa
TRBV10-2 CASSELQVFYNSPLHF
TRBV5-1 CASSLGGQSSYNEQFF
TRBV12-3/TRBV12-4 CASSSSGGSGYTF
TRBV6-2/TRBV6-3 CASSSPTGWHNQPQHF
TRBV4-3 CASSQEDSAGREAFF
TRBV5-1 CASSHRDNPMWEQYF
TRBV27 CASSFPGAEQYF
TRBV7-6 CASSAMGHADTQYF
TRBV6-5 CASRSSGGGELFF
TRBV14 CASSQIHRKAFF
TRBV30 CAWSVQGGGNQPQHF
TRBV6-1 CASTPLRGAVDEKLFF
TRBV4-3 CASSRWTSGRDTQYF
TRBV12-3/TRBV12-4 CASSFGTGRHNEQFF
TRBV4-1 CASSQAGRYRGYTF
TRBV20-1 CSADGPGRTIGSPLHF
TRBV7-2 CASSYETGAYNEQFF
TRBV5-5 CASSLPTSVSGNTIYF
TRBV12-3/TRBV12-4 CASSLRGQGYQPQHF
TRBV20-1 CSARAQVSYNEQFF
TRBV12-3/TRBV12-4 CASSPDRSEAFF
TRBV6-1 CASSNYGYTF
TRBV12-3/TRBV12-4 CASSLGGTSGASYNEQFF
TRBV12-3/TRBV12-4 CASSFGRTVNTEAFF
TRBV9 CASSGQDSNTEAFF
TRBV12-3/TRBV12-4 CASSLGRDRVTNYGYTF
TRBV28 CASSFISGQDNQPQHF
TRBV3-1 CASSPRTGGELFF
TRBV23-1 CASSQSGTQQTGRTEAFF
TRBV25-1 CASSRLKEAFF
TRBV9 CASSVDRGGDEKLFF